These T cell receptor beta chains were read from a single sample in a study of blood T cell repertoires in COVID-19. Profiling relied on immunoSEQ multiplex PCR, and the TCRdb table lists in-frame clones only, not all of them. The data contain roughly 140,000 clones, approximately 91% of them singletons. Material for sequencing was peripheral blood. The receptor source for this set is a man aged 50 or older with active or convalescent COVID-19. CDR3s include the opening cysteine and the closing phenylalanine or tryptophan. A D gene is named only where the DNA matches it firmly. Where a row states a size, it is once, few, many or the class of an expanded clone; other rows omit it.

>NA|TRBJ1-1|TRBV28|NA
TGTGCCAGCAGTCTAATTACGACAGGAGAGAACACTGAAGCTTTCTTT
CASSLITTGENTEAFF
>NA|TRBJ1-5|TRBV21-1|NA
TGTGCCAGCACCCGGGGTTTCGATCAGCCCCAGCATTTT
CASTRGFDQPQHF
>NA|TRBJ2-3|TRBV19|NA
TGTGCCACTAGTTCCCTGGGCAGCACAGATACGCAGTATTTT
CATSSLGSTDTQYF
>NA|TRBJ1-2|TRBV5-1|NA
TGCGCCAGCAGCTTGGCGACAGTAGCTAACTATGGCTACACCTTC
CASSLATVANYGYTF
>TRBD1|TRBJ2-2|TRBV11-2|NA
TGTGCCAGCAGCGAACTAACAGGGGTGGCCGGGGAGCTGTTTTTT
CASSELTGVAGELFF
>NA|TRBJ2-2|TRBV24-1|many
TGTGCCACCAGTGATTATTCGAGGTCGGACGGGGAGCTGTTTTTT
CATSDYSRSDGELFF
>TRBD2|TRBJ2-7|TRBV7-8|NA
TGTGCCAGCAGCTTAGAGGGGGCCGGGACTAGCTCCCACGAGCAGTACTTC
CASSLEGAGTSSHEQYF
>TRBD1|TRBJ2-5|TRBV10-3|NA
TGTGCCATCAGTGCGGGACAGGGGAGTGGAGAGACCCAGTACTTC
CAISAGQGSGETQYF
>NA|TRBJ1-6|TRBV10-2|once
TGCGCCAGCAGCCAGAATTCACCCCTCCACTTT
CASSQNSPLHF
>TRBD1|TRBJ1-5|TRBV7-9|NA
TGTGCCAGCAGCTCAAATACAGGGGGAGGGCAGCCCCAGCATTTT
CASSSNTGGGQPQHF